These 21 T cell receptor beta chains were all obtained from the same sample, sequenced in a study of blood T cell repertoires in COVID-19. Clones were sequenced by immunoSEQ multiplex PCR, and TCRdb holds only the in-frame ones, with some missing. The sample yields 200,000 or so clones, around 90% seen once. Source material: PBMCs or T cells enriched from blood (not recorded which). The receptors derive from a man under 40 in a cohort exposed to, infected with or recovered from COVID-19 (not recorded which).

This clone came up a few times. The J gene is TRBJ1-6, the V gene TRBV5-1; TRBD1 might be the D (5 bases). The CDR3 totals 14 residues. V dropped 3 bases and J dropped 5 bases, with 9 bases sitting between them. Germline CDR1 reads SGHRS; CDR2 reads YFSETQ. The CDR3 region is CASSSRGDNSPLHF. As DNA, the CDR3 is TGCGCCAGCAGCTCCCGGGGGGATAATTCACCCCTCCACTTT.

DNA for the CDR3: TGTGCCAGCAACCCAGGAAGCTCCTACGAGCAGTACTTC. Translation gives CASNPGSSYEQYF. The rearrangement links TRBV2 to TRBJ2-7; D is unclear. The CDR3 covers 13 residues. The V gene's germline CDR1 is SNHLY and CDR2 FYNNEI. V gave up 7 bases and J gave up 0 bases, with 10 bases separating them.

There are a few counts of this clone. The chain joins TRBV3-1 (or the pseudogene TRBV3-2) to TRBJ2-7; D might be TRBD1 (6 bases). Germline V lookup: CDR1 LGHDT, CDR2 YNNKEL (reference sequence). CDR3 length equals 17 residues. With 4 bases removed from V and 3 bases from J, the gap between germline ends came to 22 bases. The CDR3 loop is CASSPYPSQGNIYEQYF. The CDR3 nucleotides are TGTGCCAGCAGCCCCTACCCTTCGCAGGGGAATATCTACGAGCAGTACTTC.

CDR3 DNA sequence: TGTGCCAGTAGTATAGGAGGAGGGATGAATGAGCAGTTCTTC. As protein: CASSIGGGMNEQFF. The chain is built from TRBV19 and TRBJ2-1, with D perhaps matching TRBD2 (6 bases). CDR1 is LNHDA and CDR2 is SQIVND in the germline V gene (reference sequence). Between the trimmed V and J ends, which lost 1 base and 7 bases, there was a span of 11 bases. The CDR3 has 14 residues.

The chain carries TRBV9 and TRBJ1-1, with 7 bases that match TRBD1. Germline CDR1 SGDLS, CDR2 YYNGEE. CDR3 size: 16 residues. V shed 0 bases and J 4 bases; nucleotides not matched to a gene: 9. In nucleotides, the CDR3 is TGTGCCAGCAGCGTAGAGAATCGACAGGGCGGCACTGAAGCTTTCTTT. Translating gives CASSVENRQGGTEAFF.

This chain joins TRBV19 and TRBJ1-6, with 9 bases aligning to TRBD1. V trimming: 8 bases; J trimming: 7 bases; junction bases outside the gene matches: 6. In germline, CDR1 is LNHDA, CDR2 SQIVND (reference sequence). CDR3 length: 14 amino acids. The CDR3 is CASGGQGGNSPLHF. The CDR3 region has the DNA TGTGCCAGTGGGGGACAGGGTGGAAATTCACCCCTCCACTTT.

This chain joins TRBV19 and TRBJ1-1, with 7 bases aligning to TRBD1. Germline CDR1 and CDR2: LNHDA and SQIVND (reference sequence). This CDR3 is 17 amino acids long. Unmatched junction bases numbered 17, after V lost 5 bases and J lost 5 bases. CDR3 sequence (DNA): TGTGCCAGTAGTGTCGGCTTAAAAAGGGGGCGCGGAACTGAAGCTTTCTTT. It yields the protein CASSVGLKRGRGTEAFF.

V usage is TRBV2 and J usage is TRBJ1-4; D possibly corresponds to TRBD1 (5 bases). The CDR3 covers 13 residues. V was trimmed by 10 bases and J by 6 bases, leaving 15 bases between them. Germline CDR1 and CDR2: SNHLY and FYNNEI. The CDR3 sequence: CATSQGRDEKLFF. The CDR3 DNA sequence: TGTGCCACCTCCCAGGGTCGTGATGAAAAACTGTTTTTT.

The chain has TRBV11-2 and TRBJ2-7; D possibly corresponds to TRBD2 (6 bases). CDR3 length equals 16 residues. The V and J ends lost 1 base and 7 bases respectively, with 20 bases between them. Germline V gene sequence: CDR1 SGHAT, CDR2 FQNNGV. CDR3 sequence: CASSLVQTSPTGEQYF. The DNA of the CDR3 is TGTGCCAGCAGCTTAGTTCAAACTAGCCCCACGGGGGAGCAGTACTTC. The variable domain in full, completed from reference TRBV11-2 and TRBJ2-7, reads EAGVAQSPRYKIIEKRQSVAFWCNPISGHATLYWYQQILGQGPKLLIQFQNNGVVDDSQLPKDRFSAERLKGVDSTLKIQPAKLEDSAVYLCASSLVQTSPTGEQYFGPGTRLTVT.

This chain uses TRBV6-5 with TRBJ1-4; TRBD1 agrees at 7 bases. The V segment lost 8 bases and the J segment 6 bases; nucleotides outside the gene matches: 9. The CDR3 is 14 amino acids. Germline V CDR1 and CDR2: MNHEY, SVGAGI. The DNA of the CDR3 is TGTGCCAGCTCTGGTAGGGGGCGAGATGAAAAACTGTTTTTT. The encoded protein is CASSGRGRDEKLFF.

This clone occurred a few times. V and J are TRBV11-2 and TRBJ2-5, with 9 bases lining up with TRBD1. CDR1 SGHAT and CDR2 FQNNGV come from the germline V gene. V lost 5 bases, J lost 7 bases, and 5 bases stayed unmatched. CDR3 size: 13 residues. CDR3 protein: CASSPGQGRTQYF. In nucleotides, the CDR3 is TGTGCCAGCAGCCCCGGACAGGGGCGGACCCAGTACTTC.

This clone was detected only once. This chain uses TRBV2 with TRBJ1-2; possible D gene TRBD1, 6 bases. Deletions cut 6 bases from V and 2 bases from J, with 19 bases between. The CDR3 has 16 residues. Germline V CDR1 and CDR2: SNHLY, FYNNEI. The CDR3 is CASRTRGQPFNYGYTF. The CDR3 region has the DNA TGTGCCAGCAGGACACGAGGACAGCCCTTCAACTATGGCTACACCTTC.

This chain links TRBV7-2 with TRBJ1-1; perhaps TRBD1 as D (5 bases). V lost 1 base to trimming and J lost 5 bases, with 23 bases between them. The CDR3 runs 18 residues. Germline loops: CDR1 SGHTA, CDR2 FQGNSA. The CDR3, as DNA: TGTGCCAGCAGCTTAGGGATAGGACGGAAAGGGGTAGTGACTGAAGCTTTCTTT. This translates into CASSLGIGRKGVVTEAFF.

The gene calls are TRBV11-2 and TRBJ2-2, with TRBD1 matching over 11 bases. V lost 6 bases, J lost 2 bases, and 2 bases stayed unmatched. CDR1 is SGHAT, CDR2 FQNNGV, per germline. There are 15 residues in the CDR3. In DNA form, the CDR3 reads TGTGCCAGCAGGCGGACAGGGGGCAACACCGGGGAGCTGTTTTTT. This codes for CASRRTGGNTGELFF.

This chain uses TRBV5-1 with TRBJ2-3; D is possibly TRBD2 (6 bases). V was clipped by 0 bases and J by 1 base, with 12 bases between them. The CDR3 extends over 16 amino acids. CDR1 is SGHRS and CDR2 is YFSETQ in the germline V gene. CDR3 in DNA: TGCGCCAGCAGCTTGGCTTACGGGGGAGGCACAGATACGCAGTATTTT. It encodes CASSLAYGGGTDTQYF.

In DNA form, the CDR3 reads TGCGCCAGCAGTGATTCACAGGGGGGAGGCTATGGCTACACCTTC. Translating gives CASSDSQGGGYGYTF. V gene TRBV10-2 combines with J gene TRBJ1-2, with 8 positions matching TRBD1. V lost 3 bases, J lost 4 bases, and 7 bases stayed unmatched. Germline CDR1 reads WSHSY; CDR2 reads SAAADI. CDR3 length: 15 residues.

The chain recombines TRBV12-5 with TRBJ1-1, with TRBD1 as a possible D gene (6 bases). Deletions cut 6 bases from V and 4 bases from J, with 15 bases between. Germline V gene data show CDR1 as LGHNT and CDR2 as FRNRAP. The CDR3 totals 14 residues. The CDR3 here is CASGPTGLSTEAFF. CDR3 DNA: TGTGCTAGTGGACCGACAGGACTGAGCACTGAAGCTTTCTTT. Full variable domain (remainder filled in from reference TRBV12-5 and TRBJ1-1): DARVTQTPRHKVTEMGQEVTMRCQPILGHNTVFWYRQTMMQGLELLAYFRNRAPLDDSGMPKDRFSAEMPDATLATLKIQPSEPRDSAVYFCASGPTGLSTEAFFGQGTRLTVV.

The V and J genes are TRBV5-1 and TRBJ2-2; 14 nucleotides match TRBD2. Germline V gives CDR1 SGHRS, CDR2 YFSETQ. J was trimmed by 4 bases and V by 4 bases; bases with no gene match: 12. The CDR3 covers 19 residues. For the CDR3, the DNA is TGCGCCAGCAGCAGAATAGCGACTAGCGGGAGGGCCGTCACCGGGGAGCTGTTTTTT. It codes for CASSRIATSGRAVTGELFF.

The chain uses TRBV10-1 and TRBJ2-7; TRBD2 agrees at 9 bases. Germline V gene data show CDR1 as WNHNN and CDR2 as SYGVQD (reference sequence). The trim removed 6 bases at V and 5 bases at J, leaving 8 bases unmatched. The CDR3 consists of 14 residues. The DNA of the CDR3 is TGCGCCAGCAGGGATGGGACTAGCTGGCACGAGCAGTACTTC. Its protein product is CASRDGTSWHEQYF.

The genes are TRBV7-9 and TRBJ1-3; tentative D call: TRBD1 (6 bases). CDR1 and CDR2 (germline): SEHNR, FQNEAQ (reference sequence). This CDR3 region has 16 residues. Trimming stripped 6 bases from V and 3 bases from J, with 18 bases between. Here the CDR3 DNA reads TGTGCCAGCAGACAGACGGGCAGGGGTCGTGGAAACACCATATATTTT. Translating gives CASRQTGRGRGNTIYF.

The chain employs TRBV6-1 and TRBJ2-1; TRBD2 matches at 7 bases. This CDR3 has 15 amino acids. CDR1 is MNHNS, CDR2 SASEGT, per germline. V trimming: 1 base; J trimming: 7 bases; junction bases outside the gene matches: 7. CDR3 coding DNA: TGTGCCAGCAGTGAAGATAGGACTAGAAGAAATGAGCAGTTCTTC. Amino acid sequence: CASSEDRTRRNEQFF.